This T cell receptor beta chain was retrieved from a study of glioma-infiltrating T cells. Whole-study results and caveats: Non-neoplastic patients had below-expected tissue-blood divergence, while all gliomas exceeded expectation. CDR3 overlap between tissue and blood was very small.

Per germline, CDR1 SGDLS and CDR2 YYNGEE. The ends lost 3 bases at V and 2 bases at J; junction bases unmatched: 1. The CDR3 has 15 residues. Notes on this clonotype: The target antigen is unknown.

The iRepertoire nested amplicon-rescue multiplex PCR amplified TCR alpha and beta CDR3s from RNA. For one-step reverse transcription and amplification, 100-400 ng of tissue mRNA or PBMC total RNA was used. One entry per CDR3 protein results from TCRdb running MiXCR on the multiplex PCR reads. In the table there are some 180,000 distinct CDR3 sequences, over 25% of which are singletons. The chain is built from TRBV9 and TRBJ2-6, with 8 bases fitting TRBD1. Sample: glioma tissue, nonneoplastic brain tissue, or PBMCs (not recorded which). The source is a human donor with low-grade glioma or glioblastoma, undergoing nonglioma brain surgery, or in good health (not recorded which). The CDR3 DNA is TGTGCCAGCAGCGCACAGGGGGCTGGGGCCAACGTCCTGACTTTC. Encoded protein: CASSAQGAGANVLTF.